Listed below are T cell receptor beta chains from one sample, sequenced in a study of blood T cell repertoires in COVID-19. Libraries were prepared by immunoSEQ multiplex PCR; TCRdb keeps only in-frame clonotypes and omits some of them. The table records over 150,000 clones, about 86% of them present only once. Sequenced sample: PBMCs or T cells enriched from blood (not recorded which). The receptor source for this set is a man in his fifties or sixties who had recovered from COVID-19. The CDR3 runs from the conserved cysteine through the conserved F or W. The D gene is left open where the match is weak. Expanded clones are given a class, and other clones once, few, many or no size at all.

j_call clone_size d_call v_call cdr3_aa cdr3_nt
TRBJ1-2 once . TRBV11-2 CASSLETTANYGYTF TGTGCCAGCAGCTTAGAAACGACAGCTAACTATGGCTACACCTTC
TRBJ1-5 . . TRBV6-5 CASSYSRNQPQHF TGTGCCAGCAGTTACTCGAGAAATCAGCCCCAGCATTTT
TRBJ1-2 . . TRBV19 CASTQQTGSSYGYTF TGTGCCAGTACCCAACAAACAGGGTCCTCCTATGGCTACACCTTC
TRBJ2-1 . . TRBV5-1 CASSLTGHSYNEQFF TGCGCCAGCAGCTTGACAGGGCACTCCTACAATGAGCAGTTCTTC
TRBJ1-5 . . TRBV19 CASSIVRQFNQPQHF TGTGCCAGTAGTATCGTTCGACAGTTCAATCAGCCCCAGCATTTT
TRBJ1-2 . . TRBV25-1 CASSELGGPNYGYTF TGTGCCAGCAGTGAATTGGGGGGGCCGAACTATGGCTACACCTTC
TRBJ2-7 . . TRBV5-5 CASIPQGRLDEQYF TGTGCCAGCATCCCGCAGGGGCGGTTAGACGAGCAGTACTTC
TRBJ1-2 . . TRBV5-1 CASSPGRGDYGYTF TGCGCCAGCAGCCCTGGACGGGGAGATTATGGCTACACCTTC
TRBJ1-2 once . TRBV5-1 CASSFDRSNYGYTF TGCGCCAGCAGCTTTGACAGATCTAACTATGGCTACACCTTC
TRBJ2-5 . . TRBV7-9 CASSDRRGRETQYF TGTGCCAGCAGCGATCGACGCGGTCGAGAGACCCAGTACTTC
TRBJ1-1 few TRBD1 TRBV2 CATRGATEAFF TGTGCCACCAGGGGGGCCACTGAAGCTTTCTTT
TRBJ2-3 once . TRBV7-9 CASSLGQASDTQYF TGTGCCAGCAGCTTAGGCCAGGCGAGCGATACGCAGTATTTT
TRBJ1-2 . TRBD1 TRBV6-5 CASTLGQTNYGYTF TGTGCCAGCACCCTGGGACAGACCAACTATGGCTACACCTTC
TRBJ2-7 . TRBD1 TRBV4-2 CASSQRIGTGYYEQYF TGTGCCAGCAGCCAACGAATCGGGACAGGATACTACGAGCAGTACTTC
TRBJ2-7 . . TRBV11-3 CASSSLRTDSYEQYF TGTGCCAGCAGCTCCCTTAGGACAGACTCCTACGAGCAGTACTTC
TRBJ2-2 . . TRBV11-3 CASSSARIGELFF TGTGCCAGCAGCTCCGCTAGAATCGGGGAGCTGTTTTTT
TRBJ2-2 . TRBD2 TRBV6-2/TRBV6-3 CASSYELADMTGELFF TGTGCCAGCAGTTACGAGCTAGCGGACATGACCGGGGAGCTGTTTTTT